This T cell receptor beta chain was retrieved from a study of B cell selection in AIRE deficiency (dated by TCRdb to between 2019 and 2020). Study-level background: Researchers compared TCRbeta repertoires of sorted blood CD4+ conventional T cells and regulatory T cells in AIRE-deficient patients with those in healthy controls. The TCR-sequenced cohort comprised about 5 AIRE-deficient APECED patients and about 5 healthy control donors.

Broad study findings and their caveats: Around 30% of the Treg TCRbeta sequences shared among healthy donors turned up in patient Tconv cells, suggesting that Treg-biased clones are diverted into the Tconv compartment. Among approximately 3,500 shared Treg TCRbeta sequences, about 33% were shared exclusively by healthy donors and around 8.7% exclusively by patients, which suggests that Treg selection is less efficient in the absence of AIRE. Shared Treg sequences had shorter CDR3s, which reflects a bias toward rearrangements containing few non-templated nucleotide insertions. Only TCRbeta chains were sequenced, and roughly 40% of the Treg sequences shared among healthy donors were also detected in healthy Tconv cells, possibly owing to differing TCRalpha chains. Tconv and Treg cells from AIRE-deficient patients showed TCRBV gene usage, CDR3 length and TCR diversity similar to those of healthy donors.

With respect to this clone: Which antigen it targets is not known. There are no base qualities to consult, and no much larger clone falls within one base.

As encoded in the germline V gene, CDR1 is KGHSH while CDR2 is LQKENI. V lost 2 bases and J lost 8 bases; the stretch between them is 10 bases long. Inclusive of the bounding cysteine and phenylalanine, the CDR3 is 14 residues long. Of all the DNA, just the CDR3 is kept, 42 bases in frame from base 1. The immunoSEQ platform was used to sequence the TCRbeta chains. The original methods were these. Tens of thousands of distinct TCRbeta sequences from patients and around 96,000 from healthy donors were obtained from pooled Treg repertoires. Treg TCRbeta sequences found in two or more individuals were classed as public, and these public Treg TCRbeta sequences were then looked for in Tconv repertoires. To test for differences between groups, Mann-Whitney U tests with Bonferroni-Dunn correction were run in GraphPad Prism 7.03. The clones in this table, taken by TCRdb from immuneACCESS, are in-frame only. Not every clone is retained; where verified, under half of the shortfall comes from an unresolved V gene, and the cause of the rest is unknown. The V and J calls and clone size are taken from that table; D and trimming were inferred from the DNA. This sample holds tens of thousands of clones; approximately 91% were observed only once. Of the sample, approximately 1.4% falls within the top ten clones.

CD4+CD25hiCD127low/negative cells were sorted as the regulatory T cell population. The control samples were obtained from healthy donors who were not related to the patients. A FACSAria flow cytometer was used to sort the Tconv and Treg cells intended for TCRbeta sequencing. Sorted cells were collected in 5-ml round-bottom polystyrene tubes, and dry cell pellets were stored frozen at -80 degrees C prior to sequencing. This sequence uses TRBV18 and TRBJ1-6; TRBD1 is possibly the D segment (6 matching bases). The sequenced sample was CD4+CD25+ Tregs sorted from PBMCs. The TCR was taken from a human donor in good health. The CDR3 amino acid sequence is: CASSPRQADSPLHF. Here is the DNA: TGTGCCAGCTCACCAAGACAGGCGGATTCACCCCTCCACTTT.